The present TCR beta chain was sequenced within a study of early T cells in non-severe SARS-CoV-2 infection. Study background: Sequencing input comprised bulk RNA from unsorted whole blood; chain pairing was not available.

The CDR3 is 15 amino acids. Trimming cost V 5 bases and J 0 bases; bases outside gene matches: 3. There are many counts of this clonotype. From the 5' RACE reads, TCRdb called clonotypes with MiXCR, one entry per CDR3 protein. Of fewer than 60,000 distinct CDR3 sequences listed, 3.5% to 5% are singletons. Sequencing used whole blood. The sequence came from an adult who was a healthcare worker with PCR-confirmed SARS-CoV-2 infection or an uninfected control (not recorded which). J is TRBJ1-4 and V is TRBV12-3 or TRBV12-4; 7 bases map to TRBD1. CDR3 DNA: TGTGCCAGCAGTCCCGGACAGGCAACTAATGAAAAACTGTTTTTT. It yields the protein CASSPGQATNEKLFF.